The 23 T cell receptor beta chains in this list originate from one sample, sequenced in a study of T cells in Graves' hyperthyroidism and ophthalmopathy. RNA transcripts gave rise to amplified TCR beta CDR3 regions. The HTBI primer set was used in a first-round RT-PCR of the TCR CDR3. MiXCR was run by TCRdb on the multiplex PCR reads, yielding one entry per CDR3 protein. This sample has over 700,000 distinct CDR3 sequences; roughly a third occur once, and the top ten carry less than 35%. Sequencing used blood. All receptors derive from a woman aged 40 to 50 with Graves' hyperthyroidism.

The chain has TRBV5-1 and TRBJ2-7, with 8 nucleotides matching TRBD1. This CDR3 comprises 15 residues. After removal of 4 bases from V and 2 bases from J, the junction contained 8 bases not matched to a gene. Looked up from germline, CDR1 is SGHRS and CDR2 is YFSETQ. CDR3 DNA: TGCGCCAGCAGCCTGACAGGGACAGGAGCCTACGAGCAGTACTTC. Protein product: CASSLTGTGAYEQYF.

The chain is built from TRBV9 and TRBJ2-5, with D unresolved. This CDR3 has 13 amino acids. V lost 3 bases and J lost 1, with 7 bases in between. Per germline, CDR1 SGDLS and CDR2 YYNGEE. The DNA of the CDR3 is TGTGCCAGCAGCGGTAGGCCCCAAGAGACCCAGTACTTC. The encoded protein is CASSGRPQETQYF. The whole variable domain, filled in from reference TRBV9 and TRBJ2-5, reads DSGVTQTPKHLITATGQRVTLRCSPRSGDLSVYWYQQSLDQGLQFLIQYYNGEERAKGNILERFSAQQFPDLHSELNLSSLELGDSALYFCASSGRPQETQYFGPGTRLLVL.

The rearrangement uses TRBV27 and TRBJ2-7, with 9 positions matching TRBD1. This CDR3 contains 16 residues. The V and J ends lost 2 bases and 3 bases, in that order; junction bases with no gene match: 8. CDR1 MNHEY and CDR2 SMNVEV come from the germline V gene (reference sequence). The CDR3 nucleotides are TGTGCCAGCAGTTTAAAATCGTGGGGACAGGGCTACGAGCAGTACTTC. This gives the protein CASSLKSWGQGYEQYF.

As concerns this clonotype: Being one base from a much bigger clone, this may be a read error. The CDR3 bases are TGTGCCAGCAGCCCTCGCCGCGGCGAAAATCAGCCCCAGCATTTT. Translated, it gives CASSPRRGENQPQHF. The V call is TRBV7-9, the J call TRBJ1-5, with D hard to call. The CDR3 is 15 residues long. V lost 5 bases and J lost 4, with 15 bases in between. In germline, CDR1 is SEHNR, CDR2 FQNEAQ (reference sequence).

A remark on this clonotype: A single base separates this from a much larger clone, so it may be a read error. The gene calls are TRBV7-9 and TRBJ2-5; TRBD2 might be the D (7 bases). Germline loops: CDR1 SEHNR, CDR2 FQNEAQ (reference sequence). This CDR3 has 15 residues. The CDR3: CASSLVRGAGETRYF. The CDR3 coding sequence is TGTGCCAGCAGCTTAGTTCGGGGGGCTGGAGAGACCCGGTACTTC. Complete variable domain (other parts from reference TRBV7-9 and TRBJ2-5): DTGVSQNPRHKITKRGQNVTFRCDPISEHNRLYWYRQTLGQGPEFLTYFQNEAQLEKSRLLSDRFSAERPKGSFSTLEIQRTEQGDSAMYLCASSLVRGAGETRYFGPGTRLLVL.

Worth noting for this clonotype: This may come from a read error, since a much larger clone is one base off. CDR3 DNA: TGTGCCAGCAGCGAGCCAGGAGAGGGTGGAAACACCATATATTTT. This sequence encodes CASSEPGEGGNTIYF. This chain joins TRBV9 and TRBJ1-3; the D is unclear. CDR1 is SGDLS, CDR2 YYNGEE, per germline. The CDR3 is made up of 15 amino acids. The V end was cut by 3 bases, the J end by 3 bases, with 13 bases between.

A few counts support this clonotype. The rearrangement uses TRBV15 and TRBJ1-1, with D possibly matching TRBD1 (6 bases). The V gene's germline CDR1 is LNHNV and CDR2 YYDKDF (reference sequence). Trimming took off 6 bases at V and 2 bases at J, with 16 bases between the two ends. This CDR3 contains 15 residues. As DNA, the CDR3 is TGTGCCACCAGTCAGGGGCCCCGGGGCAACACTGAAGCTTTCTTT. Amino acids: CATSQGPRGNTEAFF.

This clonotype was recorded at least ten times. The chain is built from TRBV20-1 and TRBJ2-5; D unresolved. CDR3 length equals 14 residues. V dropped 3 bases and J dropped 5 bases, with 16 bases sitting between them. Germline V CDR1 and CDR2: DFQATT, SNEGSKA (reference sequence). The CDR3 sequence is CSARVGSGLETQYF. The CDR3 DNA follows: TGCAGTGCTAGGGTAGGGTCCGGATTGGAGACCCAGTACTTC.

In nucleotides, the CDR3 is TGTGCCAGCAAGGAACAGAACCTCCAAGAGACCCAGTACTTC. Its protein is CASKEQNLQETQYF. The chain joins TRBV7-8 to TRBJ2-5; D unresolved. CDR3 length equals 14 residues. V was clipped by 7 bases and J by 1 base, with 13 bases between them. Germline V lookup: CDR1 SGHVS, CDR2 FQNEAQ.

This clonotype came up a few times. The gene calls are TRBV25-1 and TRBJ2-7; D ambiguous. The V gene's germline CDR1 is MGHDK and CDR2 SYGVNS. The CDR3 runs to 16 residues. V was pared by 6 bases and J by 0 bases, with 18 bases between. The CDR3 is CASSPSSGLSSYEQYF. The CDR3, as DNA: TGTGCCAGCAGCCCCAGCTCTGGGCTTAGCTCCTACGAGCAGTACTTC.

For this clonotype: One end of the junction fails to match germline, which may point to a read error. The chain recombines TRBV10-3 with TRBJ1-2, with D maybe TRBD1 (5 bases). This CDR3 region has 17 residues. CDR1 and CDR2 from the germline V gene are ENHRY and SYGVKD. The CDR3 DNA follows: TGTGCCAGCAGTGCATGGGGGAAGGGGCCAGTATTGGGTGGCTACACCTTC. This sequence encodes CASSAWGKGPVLGGYTF.

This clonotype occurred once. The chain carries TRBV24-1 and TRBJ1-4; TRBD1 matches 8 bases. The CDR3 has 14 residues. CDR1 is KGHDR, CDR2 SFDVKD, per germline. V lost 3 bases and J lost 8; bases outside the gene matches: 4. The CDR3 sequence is CATSDTQGAEKLFF. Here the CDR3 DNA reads TGTGCCACCAGTGATACCCAGGGGGCGGAAAAACTGTTTTTT.

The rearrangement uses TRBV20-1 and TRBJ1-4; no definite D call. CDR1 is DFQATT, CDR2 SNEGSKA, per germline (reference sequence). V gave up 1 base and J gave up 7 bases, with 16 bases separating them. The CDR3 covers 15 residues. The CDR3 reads CSARAVSSGREKLFF. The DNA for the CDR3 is TGCAGTGCTAGAGCTGTATCGTCTGGTCGTGAAAAACTGTTTTTT.

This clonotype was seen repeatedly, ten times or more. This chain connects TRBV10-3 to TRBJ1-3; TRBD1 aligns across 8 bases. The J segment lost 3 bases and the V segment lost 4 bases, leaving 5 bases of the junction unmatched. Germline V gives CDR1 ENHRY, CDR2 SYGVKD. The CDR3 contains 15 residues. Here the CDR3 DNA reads TGTGCCATCAGTGCAAGGACAGGGAGTGGAAACACCATATATTTT. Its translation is CAISARTGSGNTIYF.

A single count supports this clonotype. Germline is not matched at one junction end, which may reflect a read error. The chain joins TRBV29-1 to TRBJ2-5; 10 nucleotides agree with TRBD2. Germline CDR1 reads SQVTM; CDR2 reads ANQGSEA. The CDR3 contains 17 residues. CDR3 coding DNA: TGTGCCAGCAGCTTAGTCCCGGGACTAGCGCACCAAGAGACCCAGTACTTC. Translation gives CASSLVPGLAHQETQYF.

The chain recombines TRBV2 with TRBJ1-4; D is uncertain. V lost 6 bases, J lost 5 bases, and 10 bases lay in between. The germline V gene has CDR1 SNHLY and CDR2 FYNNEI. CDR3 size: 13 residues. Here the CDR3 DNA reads TGTGCCAGCAGGCCGGGTTGGAATGAAAAACTGTTTTTT. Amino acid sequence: CASRPGWNEKLFF.

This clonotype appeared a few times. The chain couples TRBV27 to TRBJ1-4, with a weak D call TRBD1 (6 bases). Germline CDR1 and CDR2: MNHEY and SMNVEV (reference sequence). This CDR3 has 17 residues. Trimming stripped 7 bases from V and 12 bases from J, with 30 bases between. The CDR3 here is CASTSRTEPERFGELFF. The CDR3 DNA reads TGTGCCAGCACTTCGCGGACAGAGCCTGAGAGGTTCGGCGAACTGTTTTTT.

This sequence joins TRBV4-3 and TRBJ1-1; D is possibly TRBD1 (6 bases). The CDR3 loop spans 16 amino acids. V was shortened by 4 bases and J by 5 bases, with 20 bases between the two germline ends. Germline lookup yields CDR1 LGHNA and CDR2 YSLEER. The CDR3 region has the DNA TGCGCCAGCAGCCCCTGGCCCGGACAGAAGGGGACTGAAGCTTTCTTT. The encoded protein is CASSPWPGQKGTEAFF.

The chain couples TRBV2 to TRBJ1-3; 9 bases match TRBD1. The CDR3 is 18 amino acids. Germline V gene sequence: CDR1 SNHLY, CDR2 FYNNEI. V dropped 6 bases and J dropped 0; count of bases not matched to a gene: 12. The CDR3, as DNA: TGTGCCAGCAGCTTCCGGTGGACAGGGGACAACTCTGGAAACACCATATATTTT. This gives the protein CASSFRWTGDNSGNTIYF.

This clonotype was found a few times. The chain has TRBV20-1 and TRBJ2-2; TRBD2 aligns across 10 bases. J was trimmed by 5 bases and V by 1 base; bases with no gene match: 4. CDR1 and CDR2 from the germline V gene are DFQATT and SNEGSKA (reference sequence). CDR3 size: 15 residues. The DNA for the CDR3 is TGCAGTGCTAGAGGGACTAGCGGAGGGACCGGGGAGCTGTTTTTT. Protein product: CSARGTSGGTGELFF.

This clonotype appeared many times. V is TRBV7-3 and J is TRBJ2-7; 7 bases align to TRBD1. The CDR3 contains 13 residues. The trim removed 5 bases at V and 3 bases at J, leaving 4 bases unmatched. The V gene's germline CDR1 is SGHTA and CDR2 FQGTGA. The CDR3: CASSHGTDYEQYF. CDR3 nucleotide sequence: TGTGCCAGCAGCCACGGGACAGACTACGAGCAGTACTTC.

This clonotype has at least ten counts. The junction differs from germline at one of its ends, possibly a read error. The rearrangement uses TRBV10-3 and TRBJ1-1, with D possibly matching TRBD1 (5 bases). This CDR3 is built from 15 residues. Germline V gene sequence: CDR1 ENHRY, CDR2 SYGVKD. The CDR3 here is CAIREFGGVKGEAFF. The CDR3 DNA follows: TGTGCCATCAGGGAGTTTGGGGGGGTTAAGGGTGAAGCTTTCTTT.

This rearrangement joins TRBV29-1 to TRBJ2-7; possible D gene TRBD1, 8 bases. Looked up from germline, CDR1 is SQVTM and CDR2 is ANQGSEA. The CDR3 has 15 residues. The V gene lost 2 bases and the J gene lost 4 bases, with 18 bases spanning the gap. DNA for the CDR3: TGCAGCGTTGAAACAGGGGGGGACAGGAAGTACGAGCAGTACTTC. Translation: CSVETGGDRKYEQYF.